One sample yielded the 27 T cell receptor beta chains listed below, sequenced in a study of blood T cell repertoires in COVID-19. The assay was immunoSEQ multiplex PCR, and TCRdb's table has in-frame clones only and misses some. The sample lists about 75,000 clones; approximately 90% were seen once. Material: peripheral blood. These receptors all come from a human donor in a cohort sampled during active COVID-19.

The chain couples TRBV11-2 to TRBJ2-1, with a tentative D call TRBD1 (6 bases). Trimming left V 7 bases short and J 4 bases short, with 23 bases between. The V gene's germline CDR1 is SGHAT and CDR2 FQNNGV. This CDR3 is built from 17 residues. CDR3 nucleotides: TGTGCCAGCACCCCTTTGCGGCGGTTAGGGGGATACAATGAGCAGTTCTTC. Protein sequence: CASTPLRRLGGYNEQFF.

The CDR3, as DNA: TGTGCCAGCAGCTTGGGGCAACGAACCTCTGGAAACACCATATATTTT. Translating gives CASSLGQRTSGNTIYF. This sequence joins TRBV5-4 and TRBJ1-3; unclear D gene. The CDR3 spans 16 residues. Germline assignment: CDR1 SGHNT and CDR2 YYREEE (reference sequence). The V gene lost 0 bases and the J gene lost 0 bases, with 10 bases spanning the gap.

V and J are TRBV19 and TRBJ1-4; no reliable D call. Germline V CDR1 and CDR2: LNHDA, SQIVND (reference sequence). V lost 3 bases, J lost 0 bases, and 14 bases lay in between. The CDR3 is made up of 17 amino acids. CDR3 DNA: TGTGCCAGTAGTATCCCTAGCGGGCGGACAACTAATGAAAAACTGTTTTTT. As protein: CASSIPSGRTTNEKLFF.

V and J are TRBV21-1 and TRBJ1-2; the D segment call TRBD1 is taken from the table without a DNA check. TRBV21-1 is a listed pseudogene. The CDR3 totals 12 residues. Here the CDR3 reads CASSKDPGGYTF. CDR3 DNA sequence: TGTGCCAGCAGCAAAGACCCTGGCGGCTACACCTTC.

The chain employs TRBV7-8 and TRBJ1-5; D perhaps matches TRBD1 (5 bases). Germline V gene data show CDR1 as SGHVS and CDR2 as FQNEAQ. CDR3 length: 15 residues. The ends were cut back, 0 bases at V and 3 bases at J, with 9 bases in the middle. CDR3 nucleotides: TGTGCCAGCAGCTTAGCGGTACAGGCCAATCAGCCCCAGCATTTT. Its translation: CASSLAVQANQPQHF.

The chain combines TRBV28 with TRBJ1-4; perhaps TRBD1 as D (5 bases). This CDR3 contains 13 residues. Germline CDR1 is MDHEN and CDR2 is SYDVKM. The CDR3: CASRRGPNEKLFF. CDR3 sequence (DNA): TGTGCGTCAAGGAGGGGTCCTAATGAAAAACTGTTTTTT.

The chain links TRBV6-2 or TRBV6-3 to TRBJ2-3, with TRBD2 as a possible D gene (6 bases). The CDR3 totals 16 residues. V gave up 6 bases and J gave up 5 bases, with 21 bases separating them. CDR1 and CDR2 (germline): MNHEY, SVGEGT. CDR3 in amino acids: CASSETGRGGVDTQYF. The CDR3 DNA is TGTGCCAGCAGCGAAACGGGGCGGGGCGGGGTAGATACGCAGTATTTT.

The CDR3 nucleotides are TGCGCCAGCAGCATTGGCGGGACTAGCGGATACAATGAGCAGTTCTTC. Its translation: CASSIGGTSGYNEQFF. The rearrangement uses TRBV5-1 and TRBJ2-1; the match to TRBD2 covers 11 bases. Germline-derived CDR1 and CDR2 are SGHRS and YFSETQ. CDR3 size: 16 residues. V was pared by 4 bases and J by 4 bases, with 7 bases of the junction left unmatched.

The chain couples TRBV28 to TRBJ2-4; 7 bases map to TRBD2. CDR1 and CDR2 (germline): MDHEN, SYDVKM. This CDR3 has 15 residues. The V segment lost 2 bases and the J segment 3 bases; nucleotides outside the gene matches: 4. CDR3: CASSLAGERKNIQYF. The CDR3 DNA reads as TGTGCCAGCAGTTTAGCGGGAGAGCGCAAAAACATTCAGTACTTC.

The J gene is TRBJ2-3, the V gene TRBV19, with 7 bases that match TRBD1. CDR1 LNHDA and CDR2 SQIVND come from the germline V gene (reference sequence). The CDR3 extends over 15 amino acids. Trimming at V came to 6 bases and at J to 1 base, leaving 7 bases not matched to a gene. The CDR3 loop reads CASSDRVTGTDTQYF. Written as DNA, the CDR3 is TGTGCCAGTAGCGACAGGGTAACTGGCACAGATACGCAGTATTTT.

The rearrangement uses TRBV6-5 and TRBJ2-1, with 8 nucleotides matching TRBD1. Trimming took 6 bases from V and 0 from J; bases not matched to a gene: 4. Per the germline V gene, CDR1 is MNHEY and CDR2 is SVGAGI. CDR3 length: 15 residues. The CDR3 nucleotides read TGTGCCAGCAGCACCGGACAGGGCTCCTACAATGAGCAGTTCTTC. It is translated as CASSTGQGSYNEQFF.

This clone was observed once. The chain links TRBV4-3 to TRBJ2-3; 8 bases agree with TRBD1. The CDR3 spans 16 residues. Germline CDR1 and CDR2: LGHNA and YSLEER. V dropped 1 base and J dropped 3; count of bases not matched to a gene: 6. The CDR3 sequence is CASSQGQGMVTDTQYF. The CDR3 coding sequence is TGCGCCAGCAGCCAAGGACAGGGGATGGTGACAGATACGCAGTATTTT.

This clone was recorded only once. The chain couples TRBV4-3 to TRBJ1-2, with D perhaps matching TRBD1 (6 bases). This CDR3 has 16 amino acids. Trimming took 0 bases from V and 4 from J, leaving 15 bases between them. Germline CDR1 and CDR2: LGHNA and YSLEER. In nucleotides, the CDR3 is TGCGCCAGCAGCCAAGAAGGGGGGGGAGGCGGCTATGGCTACACCTTC. This codes for CASSQEGGGGGYGYTF.

The chain couples TRBV5-6 to TRBJ1-3; tentatively, D is TRBD1 (6 bases). Trimming took off 4 bases at V and 0 bases at J, with 11 bases between the two ends. The germline CDR1 and CDR2 sequences are SGHDT and YYEEEE. The CDR3 runs 15 residues. CDR3 bases: TGTGCCAGCAGCGGACAGTGGAGCTCTGGAAACACCATATATTTT. It codes for CASSGQWSSGNTIYF.

The V gene is TRBV11-3, the J gene TRBJ2-7, with TRBD1 matching 8 bases. V lost 1 base and J lost 5; bases outside the gene matches: 4. The length of the CDR3 is 14 residues. Germline CDR1 and CDR2: SGHNT and YENEEA. The CDR3: CASSLGQGAHEQYF. The CDR3 DNA reads TGTGCCAGCAGCTTAGGGCAGGGGGCCCACGAGCAGTACTTC. The full variable domain, completed using reference TRBV11-3 and TRBJ2-7, is EAGVVQSPRYKIIEKKQPVAFWCNPISGHNTLYWYLQNLGQGPELLIRYENEEAVDDSQLPKDRFSAERLKGVDSTLKIQPAELGDSAVYLCASSLGQGAHEQYFGPGTRLTVT.

This chain links TRBV7-9 with TRBJ1-2; the D is unclear. With 6 bases removed from V and 8 bases from J, the gap between germline ends came to 19 bases. The CDR3 runs to 14 residues. Germline V gives CDR1 SEHNR, CDR2 FQNEAQ (reference sequence). The CDR3 coding sequence is TGTGCCAGCAGTCTCCGAGGCGCGAAGGAAGGCTACACCTTC. Amino acids: CASSLRGAKEGYTF.

This clone was picked up one time. This chain links TRBV4-1 with TRBJ2-3; 7 bases are shared with TRBD2. The V segment lost 2 bases and the J segment 0 bases; nucleotides outside the gene matches: 5. The CDR3 totals 16 residues. Per the germline V gene, CDR1 is MGHRA and CDR2 is YSYEKL. The CDR3 region has the DNA TGCGCCAGCAGCCAATCCTTTAGCGGGAGCACAGATACGCAGTATTTT. It translates to CASSQSFSGSTDTQYF.

The chain carries TRBV2 and TRBJ2-3; 9 nucleotides align to TRBD2. V lost 8 bases and J lost 4; bases outside the gene matches: 7. This CDR3 comprises 14 residues. Germline V gene lookup returns CDR1 SNHLY and CDR2 FYNNEI. The CDR3 coding sequence is TGTGCCAGCGGGCGGGAGGGCCAGGCAGATACGCAGTATTTT. Its translation is CASGREGQADTQYF.

The chain couples TRBV5-8 to TRBJ2-1, with 7 bases lining up with TRBD1. The CDR3 is made up of 15 amino acids. Trimming took 4 bases from V and 4 from J; bases not matched to a gene: 8. Looked up from germline, CDR1 is SGHTS and CDR2 is YDEGEE. The CDR3 region is CASSIGQVGYNEQFF. The CDR3 DNA reads as TGTGCCAGCAGCATCGGACAGGTGGGGTACAATGAGCAGTTCTTC.

The chain combines TRBV29-1 with TRBJ2-6, with 10 bases that match TRBD1. From germline, CDR1 is SQVTM and CDR2 ANQGSEA. The CDR3 has 19 residues. V was pared by 0 bases and J by 1 base, with 9 bases of the junction left unmatched. The CDR3 reads CSVEDLGTGAGSGANVLTF. The CDR3 DNA reads TGCAGCGTTGAAGACCTTGGGACAGGGGCTGGGTCTGGGGCCAACGTCCTGACTTTC.

CDR3 loop: CASSPMGGFGTDTQYF. CDR3 sequence (DNA): TGTGCCAGCAGCCCCATGGGAGGGTTCGGCACAGATACGCAGTATTTT. The chain recombines TRBV9 with TRBJ2-3, with 7 nucleotides matching TRBD2. The germline gives CDR1 SGDLS, CDR2 YYNGEE. The CDR3 totals 16 residues. The V gene end was trimmed by 4 bases and the J gene end by 1 base; junction bases not matched to a gene: 9.

The gene calls are TRBV19 and TRBJ2-2, with 9 bases identical to TRBD2. J lost 6 bases, V lost 1 base, and 6 bases had no gene match. The V gene's germline CDR1 is LNHDA and CDR2 SQIVND (reference sequence). This CDR3 has 16 amino acids. The CDR3 here is CASSIGGLAVAGELFF. CDR3 nucleotide sequence: TGTGCCAGTAGTATAGGGGGACTAGCCGTCGCCGGGGAGCTGTTTTTT.

The chain uses TRBV6-6 and TRBJ2-5; D unresolved. Germline values: CDR1 MNHNY, CDR2 SVGAGI (reference sequence). V lost 8 bases, J lost 1 base, and 8 bases lay in between. The CDR3 totals 12 residues. DNA of the CDR3: TGTGCCAGCCGGTTTCCCCAAGAGACCCAGTACTTC. This translates into CASRFPQETQYF.

The chain combines TRBV19 with TRBJ2-7; 8 bases line up with TRBD1. J gave up 4 bases and V 2 bases, and 10 bases lay outside the gene matches. Germline assignment: CDR1 LNHDA and CDR2 SQIVND (reference sequence). The length of the CDR3 is 16 residues. Here the CDR3 reads CASSINGRQGAYEQYF. The CDR3 DNA sequence: TGTGCCAGTAGTATAAATGGTCGGCAGGGGGCGTACGAGCAGTACTTC. The variable domain in full, completed from reference TRBV19 and TRBJ2-7, reads DGGITQSPKYLFRKEGQNVTLSCEQNLNHDAMYWYRQDPGQGLRLIYYSQIVNDFQKGDIAEGYSVSREKKESFPLTVTSAQKNPTAFYLCASSINGRQGAYEQYFGPGTRLTVT.

The chain is built from TRBV27 and TRBJ1-1; D is perhaps TRBD1 (5 bases). CDR1 is MNHEY and CDR2 is SMNVEV in the germline V gene (reference sequence). Trimming stripped 5 bases from V and 1 base from J, with 11 bases between. The CDR3 length is 14 residues. In nucleotides, the CDR3 is TGTGCCAGCAGTGGAGGGGCAGCGAACACTGAAGCTTTCTTT. This translates into CASSGGAANTEAFF.

V and J are TRBV19 and TRBJ1-6; a weak D match, TRBD1 (6 bases). The CDR3 extends over 15 amino acids. The V end was cut by 6 bases, the J end by 7 bases, with 16 bases between. Germline V gene lookup returns CDR1 LNHDA and CDR2 SQIVND (reference sequence). CDR3 nucleotide sequence: TGTGCCAGTAGAATAATGCCCAGGGGAAATTCACCCCTCCACTTT. Encoded protein: CASRIMPRGNSPLHF.

V gene TRBV5-6 combines with J gene TRBJ2-5; 8 nucleotides match TRBD1. CDR1 and CDR2 from the germline V gene are SGHDT and YYEEEE. Losses at the gene ends were 5 bases for V and 3 bases for J; bases not matched to a gene: 6. The CDR3 consists of 14 residues. CDR3 DNA: TGTGCCAGCAGATTTGACAGGGGCAAAGAGACCCAGTACTTC. Translation gives CASRFDRGKETQYF.